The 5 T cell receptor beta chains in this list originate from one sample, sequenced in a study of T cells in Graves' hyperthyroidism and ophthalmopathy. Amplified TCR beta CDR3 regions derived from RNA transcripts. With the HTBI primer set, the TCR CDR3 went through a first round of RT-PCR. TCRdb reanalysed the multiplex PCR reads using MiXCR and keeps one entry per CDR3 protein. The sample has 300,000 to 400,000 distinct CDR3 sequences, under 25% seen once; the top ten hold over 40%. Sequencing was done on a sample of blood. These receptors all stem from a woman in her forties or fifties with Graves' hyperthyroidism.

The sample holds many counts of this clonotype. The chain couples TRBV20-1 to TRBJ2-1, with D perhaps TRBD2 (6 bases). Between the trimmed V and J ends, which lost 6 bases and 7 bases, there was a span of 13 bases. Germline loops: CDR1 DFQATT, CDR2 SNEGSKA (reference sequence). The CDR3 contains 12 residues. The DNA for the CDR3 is TGCAGTGCCGTCGGGACTGTGAATGAGCAGTTCTTC. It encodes CSAVGTVNEQFF.

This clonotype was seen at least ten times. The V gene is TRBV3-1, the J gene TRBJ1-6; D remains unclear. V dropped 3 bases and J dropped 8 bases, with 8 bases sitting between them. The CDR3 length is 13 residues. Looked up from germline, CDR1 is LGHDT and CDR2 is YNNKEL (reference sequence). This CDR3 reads CASSQGTDSPLHF. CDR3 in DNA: TGTGCCAGCAGCCAGGGAACCGATTCACCCCTCCACTTT.

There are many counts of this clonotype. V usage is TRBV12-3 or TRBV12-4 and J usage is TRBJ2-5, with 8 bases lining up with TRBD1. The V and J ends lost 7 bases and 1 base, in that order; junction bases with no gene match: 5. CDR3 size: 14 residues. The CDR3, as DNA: TGTGCCAGCACCTTGGACAGGGTCCAAGAGACCCAGTACTTC. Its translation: CASTLDRVQETQYF.

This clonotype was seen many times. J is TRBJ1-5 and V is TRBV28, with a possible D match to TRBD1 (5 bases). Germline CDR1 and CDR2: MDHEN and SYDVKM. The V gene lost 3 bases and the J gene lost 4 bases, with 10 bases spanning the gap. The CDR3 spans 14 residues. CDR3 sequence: CASSLGTRNQPQHF. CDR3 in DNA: TGTGCCAGCAGTTTGGGGACCAGAAATCAGCCCCAGCATTTT.

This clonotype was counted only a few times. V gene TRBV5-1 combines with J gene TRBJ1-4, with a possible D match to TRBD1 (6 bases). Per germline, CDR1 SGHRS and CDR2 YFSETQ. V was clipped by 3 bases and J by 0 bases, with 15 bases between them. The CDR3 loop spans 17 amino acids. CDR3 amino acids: CASSSGGSTSTNEKLFF. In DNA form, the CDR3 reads TGCGCCAGCAGCTCGGGGGGCTCAACTTCAACTAATGAAAAACTGTTTTTT. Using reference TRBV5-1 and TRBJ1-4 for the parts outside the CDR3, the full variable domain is KAGVTQTPRYLIKTRGQQVTLSCSPISGHRSVSWYQQTPGQGLQFLFEYFSETQRNKGNFPGRFSGRQFSNSRSEMNVSTLELGDSALYLCASSSGGSTSTNEKLFFGSGTQLSVL.